These 11 T cell receptor beta chains were sequenced from one sample in a study of T cells in Graves' hyperthyroidism and ophthalmopathy (dated by TCRdb to between 2019 and 2020). Libraries were constructed by multiplex PCR. This sample was sequenced with an Illumina HiSeq 2000. Amplification of TCR beta CDR3 regions was carried out from RNA transcripts. The first round of RT-PCR for the TCR CDR3 was performed with the HTBI primer set and the Qiagen OneStep RT-PCR kit. The public reads were reprocessed in TCRdb via fastp at Q25 and MiXCR, keeping in-frame beta chains. Rows are unified per CDR3 protein, each entry keeping the most common DNA and genes. This sample has under 400,000 distinct CDR3 sequences in its table, and under 15% of those were observed once. Over 8.5% of the sample rests with the top ten. The sample comprised blood. These receptors were collected from a woman between 18 and 30 years old with Graves' hyperthyroidism.

This clonotype came up many times. The chain is built from TRBV28 and TRBJ1-1; D is ambiguous. CDR1 and CDR2 (germline): MDHEN, SYDVKM. V lost 7 bases and J lost 5, with 14 bases in between. The CDR3 loop spans 13 amino acids. The CDR3 DNA follows: TGTGCCAGCATGGGCGCCGGAGAAACTGAAGCTTTCTTT. Translation: CASMGAGETEAFF.

This clonotype was counted at least ten times. V and J are TRBV28 and TRBJ2-3, with 14 nucleotides matching TRBD2. Per the germline V gene, CDR1 is MDHEN and CDR2 is SYDVKM. There are 18 residues in the CDR3. V lost 1 base to trimming and J lost 5 bases; unmatched junction nucleotides: 8. Here the CDR3 DNA reads TGTGCCAGCAGTTTATTTGGGACTAGCGGGAGAACTGGAGATACGCAGTATTTT. It codes for CASSLFGTSGRTGDTQYF.

This clonotype was seen many times. The rearrangement joins TRBV12-3 or TRBV12-4 to TRBJ2-2, with D perhaps assigned TRBD1 or TRBD2 (5 bases each). Trimming removed 7 bases from V and 0 bases from J, with 12 bases in between. The CDR3 runs 15 residues. The CDR3, as DNA: TGTGCCAGCATCCCGATGGGGGCGAACACCGGGGAGCTGTTTTTT. Its translation is CASIPMGANTGELFF.

This clonotype was counted ten times or more. This chain connects TRBV7-4 to TRBJ2-1; D gene ambiguous. V lost 2 bases and J 5 bases, leaving 16 bases between the germline ends. Germline V gene sequence: CDR1 SGHVT, CDR2 SQSDAQ. CDR3 length equals 16 residues. CDR3 nucleotide sequence: TGTGCCAGCAGCTTAAGCCCGGCTGGATACAACAATGAGCAGTTCTTC. Amino acids: CASSLSPAGYNNEQFF.

This clonotype was detected a few times. The genes are TRBV19 and TRBJ2-3; 7 bases are shared with TRBD2. Germline CDR1 LNHDA, CDR2 SQIVND (reference sequence). This CDR3 contains 15 residues. V gave up 5 bases and J gave up 3 bases; unmatched junction bases: 8. CDR3 loop: CASSGSAGLTDTQYF. CDR3 nucleotides: TGTGCCAGTAGTGGATCAGCGGGATTGACAGATACGCAGTATTTT. Looking up the rest from reference TRBV19 and TRBJ2-3 gives the full variable domain: DGGITQSPKYLFRKEGQNVTLSCEQNLNHDAMYWYRQDPGQGLRLIYYSQIVNDFQKGDIAEGYSVSREKKESFPLTVTSAQKNPTAFYLCASSGSAGLTDTQYFGPGTRLTVL.

Concerning this clonotype itself: A read error is possible here, since a much larger clone lies one base away. The rearrangement uses TRBV20-1 and TRBJ2-3; D ambiguous. The germline V gene has CDR1 DFQATT and CDR2 SNEGSKA (reference sequence). The CDR3 contains 14 residues. Written as DNA, the CDR3 is TGCGGTGCTCCACCCGGAATAGACGCAGATACGCAGTATTTT. It codes for CGAPPGIDADTQYF.

The chain employs TRBV5-1 and TRBJ2-5; D is unresolved. CDR1 and CDR2 from the germline V gene are SGHRS and YFSETQ. The CDR3 runs to 18 residues. Trimming stripped 3 bases from V and 5 bases from J, with 26 bases between. The CDR3 protein is CASSSGLGPTSRPETQYF. The CDR3 DNA is TGCGCCAGCAGCTCGGGTCTAGGGCCTACCTCCCGACCGGAGACCCAGTACTTC.

V and J are TRBV27 and TRBJ1-2; D might be TRBD1 (6 bases). The CDR3 length is 17 residues. Germline CDR1 and CDR2: MNHEY and SMNVEV (reference sequence). V lost 1 base to trimming and J lost 4 bases, with 19 bases between them. CDR3 DNA: TGTGCCAGCAGTTTATACCCCTCCGGGAGGGGGAGCTATGGCTACACCTTC. It encodes CASSLYPSGRGSYGYTF.

This chain connects TRBV4-2 to TRBJ1-2; D possibly corresponds to TRBD1 (5 bases). This CDR3 is 16 amino acids long. Trimming cost V 1 base and J 6 bases, with 18 bases left between them. Germline values: CDR1 LGHNA, CDR2 YNFKEQ. The CDR3 DNA sequence: TGTGCCAGCAGCCAAGCGGGACGGACAACTACAGATGGCTACACCTTC. Its protein product is CASSQAGRTTTDGYTF.

J is TRBJ2-6 and V is TRBV28; 8 nucleotides line up with TRBD1. V was clipped by 4 bases and J by 1 base; unmatched bases: 12. The CDR3 totals 19 residues. Looked up from germline, CDR1 is MDHEN and CDR2 is SYDVKM. Here the CDR3 DNA reads TGTGCCAGCAGTTCTCCCCGGGACAGGTTTTCGTCTGGGGCCAACGTCCTGACTTTC. It codes for CASSSPRDRFSSGANVLTF.

In its sample, this clonotype was seen many times. The chain links TRBV7-2 to TRBJ2-7; D may be TRBD1 (5 bases). Between the trimmed V and J ends, which lost 3 bases and 12 bases, there was a span of 21 bases. CDR3 length: 14 amino acids. Germline V gene sequence: CDR1 SGHTA, CDR2 FQGNSA. The CDR3 sequence is CASSLGQGSPPSYF. The CDR3 DNA reads as TGTGCCAGCAGCTTGGGTCAGGGCTCTCCCCCTTCGTACTTC. Full variable domain (rest looked up from reference TRBV7-2 and TRBJ2-7): GAGVSQSPSNKVTEKGKDVELRCDPISGHTALYWYRQSLGQGLEFLIYFQGNSAPDKSGLPSDRFSAERTGGSVSTLTIQRTQQEDSAVYLCASSLGQGSPPSYFGPGTRLTVT.